This TCR beta chain was found in a study of chemoradiotherapy in HPV16-positive cancers. This table comes from immunoSEQ multiplex PCR, and its TCRdb copy is limited to in-frame clones, with some not included. The sample lists over 1,400 clones; around 93% were seen once. There are a few counts of this clone. No antigen is known for it. Whole-study findings and limits: Candidate HPV-specific clones and E7-related TCR motifs grew in tumor during treatment.

Germline CDR1 and CDR2: SGHRS and YFSETQ. The CDR3 is 13 amino acids. V was trimmed by 0 bases and J by 5 bases, leaving 8 bases between them. The gene calls are TRBV5-1 and TRBJ1-2, with D uncertain. The TCR sequence derives from a human donor with HPV-associated anogenital cancer. The sequencing here drew on tumor tissue, taken from a patient who underwent chemoradiotherapy. CDR3 in DNA: TGCGCCAGCAGCTTGGAACCAAAATATGGCTACACCTTC. Translation gives CASSLEPKYGYTF. Variable domain in full (rest from reference TRBV5-1 and TRBJ1-2): KAGVTQTPRYLIKTRGQQVTLSCSPISGHRSVSWYQQTPGQGLQFLFEYFSETQRNKGNFPGRFSGRQFSNSRSEMNVSTLELGDSALYLCASSLEPKYGYTFGSGTRLTVV.